A selection of T cell receptor beta chains follows, all from one sample in a study of cytomegalovirus exposure and HLA in healthy donors. TCRdb keeps only in-frame clones here, not all; method: immunoSEQ multiplex PCR. Counted here are around 150,000 clones, 70% to 85% occurring once; the ten biggest clones make up about 1.4%. The specimen was PBMCs. The receptors come from a man aged 30 to 39 in good health and CMV-seropositive. CDR3s include the opening cysteine and the closing phenylalanine or tryptophan. Fields, in order: J gene, V gene, CDR3 protein.

.,TRBV7-2,CASSFSGGADEQYF
TRBJ2-5,TRBV5-1,CASSGQIQETQYF
TRBJ1-2,TRBV6-5,CASSDREKGYTF
TRBJ2-3,TRBV6-1,CASSEYLPGTDTQYF
TRBJ2-5,TRBV4-1,CASSQGWDLETGQETQYF
TRBJ2-2,TRBV27,CASSLLGPTNTGELFF
TRBJ2-3,TRBV25-1,CASSEYGSTDTQYF
TRBJ2-5,TRBV7-2,CASSSGGLAGGGETQYF
TRBJ1-1,TRBV5-5,CASSSWTVNTEAFF
TRBJ1-3,TRBV29-1,CSVDPGQTGNTIYF
TRBJ1-3,TRBV5-4,CASSPDNSGNTIYF
TRBJ2-7,TRBV4-2,CASSQERDSSYEQYF
TRBJ2-3,TRBV28,CASGAGGPWDTQYF
TRBJ2-3,TRBV5-1,CASSFGGGGTLGDTQYF
TRBJ2-1,TRBV7-3,CASSLTGGGPSSNEQFF
TRBJ2-7,TRBV2,CASAGTGYEQYF
TRBJ2-3,TRBV5-4,CASSLILAASTDTQYF
TRBJ2-5,TRBV19,CASTPSGQETQYF
TRBJ1-4,TRBV2,CASSVGSGSEKLFF
TRBJ2-1,TRBV19,CASSPSVMGAEQFF
TRBJ2-3,TRBV9,CASSGPGEDGTDTQYF
TRBJ2-2,TRBV2,CASSALAEGTGELFF
TRBJ2-2,TRBV19,CATYRDRNTGELFF
TRBJ1-1,TRBV5-1,CASSLRQGGTEAFF
TRBJ2-5,TRBV7-6,CASSFLAGGSETQYF